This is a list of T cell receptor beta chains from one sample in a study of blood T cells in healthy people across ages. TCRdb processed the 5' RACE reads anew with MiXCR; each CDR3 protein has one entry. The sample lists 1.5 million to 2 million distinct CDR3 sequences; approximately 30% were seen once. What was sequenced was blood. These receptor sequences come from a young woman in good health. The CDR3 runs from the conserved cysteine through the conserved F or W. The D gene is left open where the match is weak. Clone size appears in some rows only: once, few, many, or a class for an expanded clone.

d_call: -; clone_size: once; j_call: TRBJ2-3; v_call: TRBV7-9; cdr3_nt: TGTGCCAGCAGCTTAGTAGTTGGGCGGTTCACAGATACGCAGTATTTT; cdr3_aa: CASSLVVGRFTDTQYF
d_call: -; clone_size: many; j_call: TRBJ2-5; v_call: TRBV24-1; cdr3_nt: TGTGCCACCTCGACGGGAGATAAAGAGACCCAGTACTTC; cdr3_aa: CATSTGDKETQYF
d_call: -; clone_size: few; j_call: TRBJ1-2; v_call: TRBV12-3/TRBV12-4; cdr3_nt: TGTGCCGGCAGTCCCAGGGCCAAGAGCTACACCTTC; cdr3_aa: CAGSPRAKSYTF
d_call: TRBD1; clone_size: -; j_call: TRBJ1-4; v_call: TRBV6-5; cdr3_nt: TGTGCCAGCAGTTCGGGACAGGGGTTTCAAAAACTGTTTTTT; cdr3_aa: CASSSGQGFQKLFF
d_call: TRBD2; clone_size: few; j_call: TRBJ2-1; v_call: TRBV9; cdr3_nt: TGTGCCAGCACCGTAGGAGCGGGAGCCTACAATGAGCAGTTCTTC; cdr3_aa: CASTVGAGAYNEQFF
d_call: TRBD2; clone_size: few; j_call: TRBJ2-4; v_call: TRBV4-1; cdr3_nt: TGCGCCAGCAGCCAAACTAGCGGGGGGCGGGAGTACTTC; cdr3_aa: CASSQTSGGREYF
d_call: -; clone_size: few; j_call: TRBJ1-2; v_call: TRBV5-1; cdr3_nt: TGCGCCAGCAGCACCAGGGACACCCCCCGAAGTGGCTACACCTTC; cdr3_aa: CASSTRDTPRSGYTF
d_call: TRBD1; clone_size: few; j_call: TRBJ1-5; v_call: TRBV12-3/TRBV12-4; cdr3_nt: TGTGCCAGCAGTGACAGGGGGCGGCGACAGCCCCAGCATTTT; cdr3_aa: CASSDRGRRQPQHF
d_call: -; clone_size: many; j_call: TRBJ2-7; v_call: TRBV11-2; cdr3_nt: TGTGCCAGCAGCTTAGAGAGGGTAGGGGAGCAGTACTTC; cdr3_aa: CASSLERVGEQYF
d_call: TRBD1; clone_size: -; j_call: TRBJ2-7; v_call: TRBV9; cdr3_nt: TGTGCCAGCAGCCCACAAGGGGACAGGGGATGGCAGTACTTC; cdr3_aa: CASSPQGDRGWQYF
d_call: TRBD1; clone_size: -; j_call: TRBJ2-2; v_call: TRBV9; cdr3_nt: TGTGCCAGCAGCGACAAGACAGGGGAGGAGCCCGGGGAGCTGTTTTTT; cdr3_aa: CASSDKTGEEPGELFF
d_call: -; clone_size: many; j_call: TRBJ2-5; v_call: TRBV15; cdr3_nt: TGTGCCACCAGCAGACGACAGGCGGAAGAGACCCAGTACTTC; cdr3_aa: CATSRRQAEETQYF
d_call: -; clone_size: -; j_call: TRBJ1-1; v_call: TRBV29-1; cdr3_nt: TGCAGCGTTGGCAGCGAGATGAACACTGAAGCTTTCTTT; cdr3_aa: CSVGSEMNTEAFF
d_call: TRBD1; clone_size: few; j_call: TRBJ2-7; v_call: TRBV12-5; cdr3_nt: TGTGCTAGTGGTGGGACAGGAGTCTCCTACGAGCAGTACTTC; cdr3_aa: CASGGTGVSYEQYF
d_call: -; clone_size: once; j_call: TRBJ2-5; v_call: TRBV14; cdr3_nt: TGTGCCAGCAGCCAAGAGTCTTTAAATTTGAAGAGAGTCTCGGAGACCCAGTACTTC; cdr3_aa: CASSQESLNLKRVSETQYF
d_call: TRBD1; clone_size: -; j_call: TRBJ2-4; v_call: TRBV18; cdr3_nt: TGTGCCAGCTCACCCCGACAGGGACATGACATTCAGTACTTC; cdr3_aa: CASSPRQGHDIQYF
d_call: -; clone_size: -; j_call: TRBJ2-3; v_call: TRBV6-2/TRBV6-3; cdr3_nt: TGTGCCAGCAGTTATTGGTCGGGGCGAAGCACAGATACGCAGTATTTT; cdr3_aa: CASSYWSGRSTDTQYF
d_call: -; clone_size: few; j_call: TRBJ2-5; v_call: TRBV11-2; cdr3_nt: TGTGCCAGCAGCTTAGATGGCCAGGACCAAGAGACCCAGTACTTC; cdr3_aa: CASSLDGQDQETQYF
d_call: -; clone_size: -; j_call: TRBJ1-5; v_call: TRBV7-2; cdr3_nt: TGTGCCGGCAGCTTAGCCGGACCACCCGATCAGCCCCAGCATTTT; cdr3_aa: CAGSLAGPPDQPQHF
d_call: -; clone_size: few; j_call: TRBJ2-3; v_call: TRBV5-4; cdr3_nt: TGTGCCAGCAGCTTGGCAGAAGCGACCGAAGATACGCAGTATTTT; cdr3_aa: CASSLAEATEDTQYF
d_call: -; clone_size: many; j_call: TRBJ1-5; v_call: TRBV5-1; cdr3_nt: TGCGCCAGCAGCGAAGGAGGGGCCCACAATCAGCCCCAGCATTTT; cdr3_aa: CASSEGGAHNQPQHF
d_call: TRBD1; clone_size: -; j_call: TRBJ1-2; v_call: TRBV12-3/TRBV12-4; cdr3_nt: TGTGCCAGCAGTTTATGGGGCGTGGGACAGGGGAGCGGCTACACCTTC; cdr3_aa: CASSLWGVGQGSGYTF
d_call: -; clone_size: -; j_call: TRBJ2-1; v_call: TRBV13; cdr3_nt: TGTGCCAGCAGCCCAAGGACCCAATACAATGAGCAGTTCTTC; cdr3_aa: CASSPRTQYNEQFF
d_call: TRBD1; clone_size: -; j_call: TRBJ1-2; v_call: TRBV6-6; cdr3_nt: TGTGCCAGCGGAACAGGGGATGGCTACACCTTC; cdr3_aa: CASGTGDGYTF
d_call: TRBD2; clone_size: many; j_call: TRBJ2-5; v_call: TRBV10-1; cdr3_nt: TGCGCCAGCTACGGGGGGTCACAAGAGACCCAGTACTTC; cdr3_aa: CASYGGSQETQYF
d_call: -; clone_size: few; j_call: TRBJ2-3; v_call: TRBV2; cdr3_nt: TGTGCCAGCACCGCCGGGGGAGAAGATACGCAGTATTTT; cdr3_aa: CASTAGGEDTQYF
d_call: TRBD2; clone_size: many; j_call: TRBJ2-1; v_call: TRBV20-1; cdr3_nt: TGCGCCCTAGCGGATAACTCCTACAATGAGCAGTTCTTC; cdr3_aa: CALADNSYNEQFF
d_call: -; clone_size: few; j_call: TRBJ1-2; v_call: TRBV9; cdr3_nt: TGTGCCAGCAGCGGCCGGCAACAATATGGCTACACCTTC; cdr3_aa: CASSGRQQYGYTF
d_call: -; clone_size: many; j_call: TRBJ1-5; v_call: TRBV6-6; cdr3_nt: TGTGCCAGCAGTTACCGGGTAGGCAATCAGCCCCAGCATTTT; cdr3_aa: CASSYRVGNQPQHF
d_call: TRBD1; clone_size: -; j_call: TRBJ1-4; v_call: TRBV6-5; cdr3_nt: TGTGCCAGCAGTGCCTCGGGGACAGGGCCCGAAAAACTGTTTTTT; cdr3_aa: CASSASGTGPEKLFF
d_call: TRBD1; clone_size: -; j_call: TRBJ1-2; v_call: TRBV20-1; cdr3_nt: TGCAGTGCTAGAGAGGACAGGAAGGGCTACACCTTC; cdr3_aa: CSAREDRKGYTF
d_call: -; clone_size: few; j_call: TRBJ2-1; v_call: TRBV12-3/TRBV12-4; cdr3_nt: TGTGCCAGCAGAACATCCCAGGGGAGAATAGGGGATGAGCAGTTCTTC; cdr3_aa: CASRTSQGRIGDEQFF
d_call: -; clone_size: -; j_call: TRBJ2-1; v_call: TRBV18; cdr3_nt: TGTGCCAGCTCCCCCCTTTGGGGGAGTTGGTATGAGCAGTTCTTC; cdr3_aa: CASSPLWGSWYEQFF
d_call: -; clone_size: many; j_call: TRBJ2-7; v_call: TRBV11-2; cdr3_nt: TGTGCCAGCAGCTTTGACCCGAGGTCCTACGAGCAGTACTTC; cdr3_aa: CASSFDPRSYEQYF
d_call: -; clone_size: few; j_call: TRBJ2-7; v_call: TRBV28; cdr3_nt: TGTGCCAGCACCCCGGCCCAGGTAGGGCTCGGGGCAGACGAGCAGTACTTC; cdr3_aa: CASTPAQVGLGADEQYF
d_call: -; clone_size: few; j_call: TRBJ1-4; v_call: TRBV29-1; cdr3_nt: TGCAGCGTTTCTCCCCTTCAGGGAGGAGGAGAAAAACTGTTTTTT; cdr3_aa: CSVSPLQGGGEKLFF
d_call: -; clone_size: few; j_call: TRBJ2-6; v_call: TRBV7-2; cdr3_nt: TGTGCCAGCTTAGTAGGGTCTGGAACTGGGGCCAACGTCCTGACTTTC; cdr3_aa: CASLVGSGTGANVLTF
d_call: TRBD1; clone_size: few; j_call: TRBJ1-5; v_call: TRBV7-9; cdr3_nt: TGTGCCAGCAGCTTAGAAGTCAGGGGGACCCAGCATTTT; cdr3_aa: CASSLEVRGTQHF
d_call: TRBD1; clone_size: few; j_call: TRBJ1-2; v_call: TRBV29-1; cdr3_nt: TGCAGCGTTTCCACACAGGGGGACTACACCTTC; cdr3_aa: CSVSTQGDYTF
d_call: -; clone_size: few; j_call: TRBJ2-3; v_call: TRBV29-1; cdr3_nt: TGCAGCGTTGCGGGGAGGCTGGGCACAGATACGCAGTATTTT; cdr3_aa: CSVAGRLGTDTQYF